Listed here are 28 T cell receptor beta chains from one sample, sequenced in a study of cytomegalovirus exposure and HLA in healthy donors. Clones were read by immunoSEQ multiplex PCR, and TCRdb kept only the in-frame ones, dropping some. The table lists 150,000 to 200,000 clones, 95% to 96% of them singletons. Input material: PBMCs. These receptors came from a woman between 18 and 30 years old in good health and CMV-seronegative.

V and J are TRBV6-5 and TRBJ2-3, with TRBD2 matching over 7 bases. Germline assignment: CDR1 MNHEY and CDR2 SVGAGI. This CDR3 is 15 amino acids long. V shed 4 bases and J 4 bases; nucleotides not matched to a gene: 8. CDR3 nucleotide sequence: TGTGCCAGCAGTTCCGATCGCGGGGGACCAGATACGCAGTATTTT. Protein sequence: CASSSDRGGPDTQYF.

This sequence joins TRBV4-2 and TRBJ2-5, with D hard to call. There are 13 residues in the CDR3. CDR1 and CDR2 from the germline V gene are LGHNA and YNFKEQ. V dropped 7 bases and J dropped 4 bases, with 13 bases sitting between them. The CDR3 loop reads CASTRTTTETQYF. The CDR3 bases are TGTGCCAGCACAAGAACCACAACAGAGACCCAGTACTTC.

V gene TRBV14 combines with J gene TRBJ1-2; 8 bases align to TRBD1. CDR3 length: 14 residues. After removal of 4 bases from V and 4 bases from J, the junction contained 5 bases not matched to a gene. In germline, CDR1 is SGHDN, CDR2 FVKESK. The CDR3 sequence: CASSLGQGPYGYTF. The CDR3 nucleotides read TGTGCCAGCAGCCTAGGACAGGGACCCTATGGCTACACCTTC.

This clone was recorded once. This rearrangement joins TRBV7-9 to TRBJ2-1; unclear D gene. The CDR3 sequence is 15 residues long. Germline V gene sequence: CDR1 SEHNR, CDR2 FQNEAQ (reference sequence). The ends were cut back, 4 bases at V and 5 bases at J, with 15 bases in the middle. The CDR3: CASSSRRSINNEQFF. DNA of the CDR3: TGTGCCAGCAGCTCCCGGAGATCCATTAACAATGAGCAGTTCTTC.

The chain has TRBV11-2 and TRBJ2-3; TRBD2 aligns across 7 bases. Germline CDR1 SGHAT, CDR2 FQNNGV. V lost 5 bases and J lost 1; bases outside the gene matches: 6. CDR3 length: 15 residues. The CDR3 here is CASSMAGAGTDTQYF. Written as DNA, the CDR3 is TGTGCCAGCAGCATGGCGGGAGCGGGCACAGATACGCAGTATTTT.

This chain links TRBV6-1 with TRBJ2-7; D is perhaps TRBD1 (6 bases). CDR3 length: 12 amino acids. Germline values: CDR1 MNHNS, CDR2 SASEGT. The ends were cut back, 4 bases at V and 2 bases at J, with 6 bases in the middle. DNA of the CDR3: TGTGCCAGCAGTGGACAGGCCTACGAGCAGTACTTC. Encoded protein: CASSGQAYEQYF.

The chain carries TRBV6-1 and TRBJ2-7; TRBD1 aligns across 10 bases. J was trimmed by 2 bases and V by 3 bases; bases with no gene match: 4. Germline lookup yields CDR1 MNHNS and CDR2 SASEGT. This CDR3 contains 15 residues. As DNA, the CDR3 is TGTGCCAGCAGTGAGTGGGGACAGGGGACCTACGAGCAGTACTTC. The encoded protein is CASSEWGQGTYEQYF.

The V and J genes are TRBV19 and TRBJ2-5, with 10 positions matching TRBD2. Germline loops: CDR1 LNHDA, CDR2 SQIVND (reference sequence). The CDR3 runs 17 residues. The trim removed 3 bases at V and 2 bases at J, leaving 9 bases unmatched. The DNA for the CDR3 is TGTGCCAGTAGTATCACGGTAGCGGGGGGTCCACAAGAGACCCAGTACTTC. Translated: CASSITVAGGPQETQYF.

J is TRBJ1-1 and V is TRBV6-1, with D tentatively TRBD1 (5 bases). The germline V gene encodes CDR1 MNHNS and CDR2 SASEGT. V was trimmed by 7 bases and J by 1 base, leaving 10 bases between them. The CDR3 runs to 13 residues. The CDR3 loop is CASNLDRNTEAFF. CDR3 bases: TGTGCCAGCAACTTAGACAGGAACACTGAAGCTTTCTTT.

The chain has TRBV5-4 and TRBJ2-5; no clear D. V was clipped by 0 bases and J by 5 bases, with 5 bases between them. The CDR3 is 12 residues long. Germline CDR1 and CDR2: SGHNT and YYREEE (reference sequence). CDR3 coding DNA: TGTGCCAGCAGCTTGGGTTCTGAGACCCAGTACTTC. Translated: CASSLGSETQYF.

This sequence joins TRBV6-5 and TRBJ2-7; 7 bases fit TRBD1. The germline gives CDR1 MNHEY, CDR2 SVGAGI. The junction had 6 bases not matched to a gene; V was cut back by 2 bases and J by 2 bases. The CDR3 has 15 amino acids. CDR3 nucleotides: TGTGCCAGCAGTTACGCGACAGGGTCCCCCTACGAGCAGTACTTC. Protein sequence: CASSYATGSPYEQYF.

The chain is built from TRBV30 and TRBJ1-2, with unresolved D. Germline CDR1 GTSNPN, CDR2 SVGIG (reference sequence). CDR3 length equals 12 residues. Trimming removed 4 bases from V and 3 bases from J, with 9 bases in between. In nucleotides, the CDR3 is TGTGCCTGGAACATGGCCTACTATGGCTACACCTTC. Its translation: CAWNMAYYGYTF.

In nucleotides, the CDR3 is TGTGCCAGCGGACCAGGGTTCGGTGGCAATCAGCCCCAGCATTTT. The encoded protein is CASGPGFGGNQPQHF. The rearrangement uses TRBV27 and TRBJ1-5; perhaps TRBD1 as D (5 bases). V was pared by 8 bases and J by 2 bases, with 16 bases between. Germline CDR1 is MNHEY and CDR2 is SMNVEV (reference sequence). The length of the CDR3 is 15 residues.

The chain employs TRBV5-1 and TRBJ2-3; TRBD2 aligns across 8 bases. After removal of 0 bases from V and 6 bases from J, the junction contained 6 bases not matched to a gene. The germline gives CDR1 SGHRS, CDR2 YFSETQ. The CDR3 has 15 amino acids. The CDR3 region has the DNA TGCGCCAGCAGCTTGGACCGGGGGGGGCGGGATACGCAGTATTTT. The encoded protein is CASSLDRGGRDTQYF.

This chain connects TRBV10-2 to TRBJ2-7, with TRBD1 matching 12 bases. J was trimmed by 4 bases and V by 6 bases; bases with no gene match: 4. CDR1 and CDR2 from the germline V gene are WSHSY and SAAADI. The CDR3 sequence is 14 residues long. This CDR3 reads CASSSGQGAYEQYF. CDR3 in DNA: TGCGCCAGCAGCTCGGGACAGGGGGCTTACGAGCAGTACTTC.

This chain uses TRBV5-4 with TRBJ2-7; 9 bases map to TRBD1. With V trimmed by 0 bases and J by 3 bases, 7 bases remained unmatched. This CDR3 is built from 16 residues. Per germline, CDR1 SGHNT and CDR2 YYREEE (reference sequence). The CDR3 region has the DNA TGTGCCAGCAGCTTGGGAGTGGACAGGGGTGGCTACGAGCAGTACTTC. Amino acid sequence: CASSLGVDRGGYEQYF.

The chain couples TRBV5-4 to TRBJ1-1; TRBD1 aligns across 8 bases. The CDR3 has 15 residues. Germline CDR1 SGHNT, CDR2 YYREEE (reference sequence). The junction had 7 bases not matched to a gene; V was cut back by 1 base and J by 5 bases. The CDR3 DNA is TGTGCCAGCAGCTTGACCCAGGGGGCATGGACTGAAGCTTTCTTT. Protein: CASSLTQGAWTEAFF.

The chain joins TRBV14 to TRBJ2-7; maybe TRBD2 (7 bases). This CDR3 is built from 15 residues. Deletions cut 4 bases from V and 3 bases from J, with 16 bases between. CDR1 and CDR2 from the germline V gene are SGHDN and FVKESK. The CDR3 loop is CASSPWGGRDYEQYF. In DNA, the CDR3 is TGTGCCAGCAGCCCTTGGGGGGGGCGAGACTACGAGCAGTACTTC.

Of note for this clone: The sample has other DNA sequences that encode this CDR3 too. The chain combines TRBV6-5 with TRBJ2-5; 7 bases line up with TRBD2. The CDR3 covers 15 residues. Trimming removed 0 bases from V and 1 base from J; junction bases left unmatched: 2. Germline CDR1 is MNHEY and CDR2 is SVGAGI. The CDR3, as DNA: TGTGCCAGCAGTTACTCGTGGGGGGGCCAAGAGACCCAGTACTTC. Its translation is CASSYSWGGQETQYF.

This chain connects TRBV18 to TRBJ2-5; D may be TRBD2 (6 bases). Per the germline V gene, CDR1 is KGHSH and CDR2 is LQKENI. The ends were cut back, 3 bases at V and 5 bases at J, with 10 bases in the middle. The CDR3 is 13 residues long. The CDR3 DNA follows: TGTGCCAGCTCACCGGGACTCGATGAGACCCAGTACTTC. Translated: CASSPGLDETQYF. Full variable domain (outside the CDR3, taken from reference TRBV18 and TRBJ2-5): NAGVMQNPRHLVRRRGQEARLRCSPMKGHSHVYWYRQLPEEGLKFMVYLQKENIIDESGMPKERFSAEFPKEGPSILRIQQVVRGDSAAYFCASSPGLDETQYFGPGTRLLVL.

The genes are TRBV6-5 and TRBJ2-7; D uncertain. This CDR3 comprises 13 residues. Looked up from germline, CDR1 is MNHEY and CDR2 is SVGAGI. The V and J ends lost 5 bases and 1 base respectively, with 9 bases between them. CDR3 nucleotide sequence: TGTGCCAGCAGTCCTAGACGGTCCTACGAGCAGTACTTC. It is translated as CASSPRRSYEQYF.

CDR3 nucleotides: TGTGCCAGCAGCAGGACAGGCTACGAGCAGTACTTC. Protein: CASSRTGYEQYF. The chain joins TRBV11-2 to TRBJ2-7, with TRBD1 matching 7 bases. V shed 5 bases, J shed 3 bases, and the junction held 1 base outside the gene matches. Germline assignment: CDR1 SGHAT and CDR2 FQNNGV. This CDR3 contains 12 residues.

This chain uses TRBV18 with TRBJ2-3, with D tentatively TRBD2 (7 bases). The V gene's germline CDR1 is KGHSH and CDR2 LQKENI. V lost 2 bases and J lost 7, with 19 bases in between. The CDR3 is 16 residues long. CDR3 sequence: CASSPIGGQGLYTQYF. The CDR3 DNA is TGTGCCAGCTCACCAATCGGGGGGCAGGGACTTTATACGCAGTATTTT.

The chain combines TRBV27 with TRBJ2-7; no firm D call. The CDR3 has 15 amino acids. Deletions cut 1 base from V and 0 bases from J, with 10 bases between. Germline lookup yields CDR1 MNHEY and CDR2 SMNVEV (reference sequence). CDR3 in amino acids: CASSLLTRSSYEQYF. In nucleotides, the CDR3 is TGTGCCAGCAGTTTATTGACGAGGAGCTCCTACGAGCAGTACTTC.

V usage is TRBV6-5 and J usage is TRBJ1-1; a weak D match, TRBD1 (5 bases). V shed 2 bases and J shed 7 bases, with 8 bases lying between them. Germline CDR1 MNHEY, CDR2 SVGAGI. The CDR3 runs 12 residues. In nucleotides, the CDR3 is TGTGCCAGCAGTTACAAAGGGGTTGAAGCTTTCTTT. This sequence encodes CASSYKGVEAFF.

The chain combines TRBV21-1 with TRBJ1-6; no DNA check was done on the table's D call, TRBD1. TRBV21-1 is a recognized pseudogene. The CDR3 runs 18 residues. CDR3 DNA: TGTGCCAGCAGCGACCGGGACAGGGGTGGGGTGATTAATTCACCCCTCCACTTT. Amino acid sequence: CASSDRDRGGVINSPLHF.

The rearrangement links TRBV6-4 to TRBJ1-2; unclear D gene. This CDR3 region has 15 residues. V dropped 9 bases and J dropped 2 bases, with 19 bases sitting between them. Germline loops: CDR1 MRHNA, CDR2 SNTAGT. CDR3 coding DNA: TGTGCCAGTATAACCGTCGTAGCAGTCAACTATGGCTACACCTTC. This gives the protein CASITVVAVNYGYTF.

This chain links TRBV7-9 with TRBJ1-4; unclear D gene. The germline CDR1 and CDR2 sequences are SEHNR and FQNEAQ (reference sequence). This CDR3 comprises 17 residues. V was trimmed by 5 bases and J by 0 bases, leaving 16 bases between them. The CDR3 is CASSLPIYETTNEKLFF. DNA for the CDR3: TGTGCCAGCAGCCTCCCCATCTACGAGACAACTAATGAAAAACTGTTTTTT.